The 13 T cell receptor beta chains given below trace back to one sample, sequenced in a study of T cell changes during pregnancy in multiple sclerosis. Sequenced by immunoSEQ multiplex PCR; TCRdb stores in-frame clones only, minus some. The data show 75,000 to 95,000 clones, less than 95% seen once. This material consisted of peripheral blood, taken before pregnancy. The receptor source for this set is a female donor with multiple sclerosis, enrolled in a pregnancy study.

Written as DNA, the CDR3 is TGCGCCAGCACCCTGGGACAGGGGGTCAGGAATGAGCAGTTCTTC. Its translation is CASTLGQGVRNEQFF. The chain recombines TRBV4-1 with TRBJ2-1, with 11 nucleotides matching TRBD1. The V segment lost 7 bases and the J segment 7 bases; nucleotides outside the gene matches: 9. Per germline, CDR1 MGHRA and CDR2 YSYEKL. CDR3 size: 15 residues.

The chain employs TRBV25-1 and TRBJ2-1, with D possibly matching TRBD2 (5 bases). V was shortened by 3 bases and J by 6 bases, with 12 bases between the two germline ends. CDR3 size: 14 residues. CDR1 MGHDK and CDR2 SYGVNS come from the germline V gene. The CDR3, as DNA: TGTGCCAGCAGTGAGGCTAGCCGGATCAATGAGCAGTTCTTC. Its translation: CASSEASRINEQFF.

J is TRBJ1-1 and V is TRBV7-3; 10 bases are shared with TRBD1. With 5 bases clipped from V and 4 bases from J, the junction kept 4 bases outside the gene matches. Germline CDR1 and CDR2: SGHTA and FQGTGA. CDR3 length: 14 amino acids. The CDR3 reads CASSETGGLTEAFF. The DNA of the CDR3 is TGTGCCAGCAGCGAGACAGGGGGCCTCACTGAAGCTTTCTTT.

This sequence joins TRBV18 and TRBJ1-2; 8 bases align to TRBD1. This CDR3 has 16 amino acids. With V trimmed by 6 bases and J by 2 bases, 11 bases remained unmatched. Germline CDR1 is KGHSH and CDR2 is LQKENI. The CDR3 is CASSPIRDRSNYGYTF. DNA for the CDR3: TGTGCCAGCTCTCCAATTCGGGACAGGTCGAACTATGGCTACACCTTC.

This chain links TRBV30 with TRBJ2-5; D possibly corresponds to TRBD2 (5 bases). The CDR3 consists of 14 residues. With 5 bases removed from V and 5 bases from J, the gap between germline ends came to 18 bases. The germline gives CDR1 GTSNPN, CDR2 SVGIG (reference sequence). The CDR3 bases are TGTGCCTGGTCGTACAGTTCTAGCTGGGAGACCCAGTACTTC. It specifies CAWSYSSSWETQYF.

The chain joins TRBV27 to TRBJ2-7; tentative D call: TRBD2 (5 bases). This CDR3 is 14 amino acids long. Trimming removed 6 bases at V and 3 bases at J, with 15 bases between. Looked up from germline, CDR1 is MNHEY and CDR2 is SMNVEV (reference sequence). The CDR3 is CASSLGPAVYEQYF. In nucleotides, the CDR3 is TGTGCCAGCAGCCTCGGTCCAGCGGTCTACGAGCAGTACTTC.

This sequence joins TRBV7-3 and TRBJ2-2, with 7 nucleotides matching TRBD1. The V and J ends lost 5 bases and 0 bases, in that order; junction bases with no gene match: 3. The length of the CDR3 is 15 residues. Looked up from germline, CDR1 is SGHTA and CDR2 is FQGTGA. As DNA, the CDR3 is TGTGCCAGCAGCCGACAGGGCGCGAACACCGGGGAGCTGTTTTTT. Its protein is CASSRQGANTGELFF.

The rearrangement uses TRBV5-1 and TRBJ1-3; 10 bases map to TRBD1. Germline V CDR1 and CDR2: SGHRS, YFSETQ. This CDR3 region has 15 residues. J gave up 2 bases and V 3 bases, and 2 bases lay outside the gene matches. CDR3 sequence reads: CASSSGQGTGNTIYF. The CDR3 DNA follows: TGCGCCAGCAGCTCGGGACAGGGGACTGGAAACACCATATATTTT.

V is TRBV7-2 and J is TRBJ1-2, with TRBD1 as a possible D gene (5 bases). Germline V gene lookup returns CDR1 SGHTA and CDR2 FQGNSA. Trimming cost V 5 bases and J 2 bases, with 9 bases left between them. This CDR3 spans 13 amino acids. As DNA, the CDR3 is TGTGCCAGCAGCCCCCAGGGAAACTATGGCTACACCTTC. Translated: CASSPQGNYGYTF.

The chain couples TRBV9 to TRBJ2-7; 7 nucleotides match TRBD1. Germline V gene lookup returns CDR1 SGDLS and CDR2 YYNGEE. V was clipped by 0 bases and J by 3 bases; unmatched bases: 6. This CDR3 spans 15 amino acids. The CDR3 DNA reads TGTGCCAGCAGCGTAGGACAGGGCCCTCGCTACGAGCAGTACTTC. Translating gives CASSVGQGPRYEQYF.

This clone was counted a single time. This chain uses TRBV7-3 with TRBJ1-1, with TRBD1 identical over 7 bases. From germline, CDR1 is SGHTA and CDR2 FQGTGA. V dropped 1 base and J dropped 1; count of bases not matched to a gene: 18. The CDR3 loop spans 20 amino acids. The CDR3 sequence: CASSLKVSLGRDRQNTEAFF. For the CDR3, the DNA is TGTGCCAGCAGCTTAAAGGTATCGTTAGGAAGGGACAGACAGAACACTGAAGCTTTCTTT.

J is TRBJ2-5 and V is TRBV28; D not certain. V was shortened by 5 bases and J by 5 bases, with 12 bases between the two germline ends. Germline V gives CDR1 MDHEN, CDR2 SYDVKM. The CDR3 extends over 13 amino acids. As DNA, the CDR3 is TGTGCCAGCAGTAGCGTGAATGGGGAGACCCAGTACTTC. It yields the protein CASSSVNGETQYF.

This chain joins TRBV6-5 and TRBJ2-7; TRBD2 is a possible D gene (6 bases). The CDR3 length is 13 residues. CDR1 MNHEY and CDR2 SVGAGI come from the germline V gene. V lost 8 bases and J lost 2, with 13 bases in between. The CDR3 protein is CASGGAYAYEQYF. Here the CDR3 DNA reads TGTGCCAGCGGAGGGGCCTACGCCTACGAGCAGTACTTC.